The 31 T cell receptor beta chains in this list originate from one sample, sequenced in a study of T cells after yellow fever vaccination. One entry per CDR3 protein results from TCRdb running MiXCR on the 5' RACE reads. The data show hundreds of thousands of distinct CDR3 sequences, approximately 13% seen once. This specimen was PBMCs, taken on the day of the yellow fever booster vaccination. These receptors were taken from a man aged 25-45 years who received the YFV17D yellow fever vaccine.

The CDR3 bases are TGTGCCAGCACAGCGTCAACTAATGAAAAACTGTTTTTT. This translates into CASTASTNEKLFF. V usage is TRBV6-1 and J usage is TRBJ1-4; D not resolved. Looked up from germline, CDR1 is MNHNS and CDR2 is SASEGT. The CDR3 is 13 amino acids. V lost 7 bases to trimming and J lost 0 bases, with 6 bases between them.

This clonotype was counted a few times. This chain links TRBV3-1 with TRBJ2-1, with D hard to call. CDR1 and CDR2 from the germline V gene are LGHDT and YNNKEL (reference sequence). Trimming stripped 4 bases from V and 5 bases from J, with 9 bases between. The CDR3 has 13 amino acids. Written as DNA, the CDR3 is TGTGCCAGCAGCCTGCGCTTCGACAATGAGCAGTTCTTC. Its protein is CASSLRFDNEQFF.

In its sample, this clonotype was seen a few times. The genes are TRBV6-1 and TRBJ2-1, with 9 bases identical to TRBD2. Germline CDR1 reads MNHNS; CDR2 reads SASEGT. CDR3 length: 13 amino acids. The V segment lost 8 bases and the J segment 9 bases; nucleotides outside the gene matches: 8. The DNA for the CDR3 is TGTGCCAGCGTGGGGACTAGCTATGGTGAGCAGTTCTTC. It yields the protein CASVGTSYGEQFF.

In this sample, this clonotype turned up a few times. This chain uses TRBV7-8 with TRBJ2-2; D ambiguous. Germline CDR1 is SGHVS and CDR2 is FQNEAQ. Trimming took off 1 base at V and 10 bases at J, with 10 bases between the two ends. This CDR3 is built from 13 residues. CDR3 in amino acids: CASSLGVREELFF. For the CDR3, the DNA is TGTGCCAGCAGCTTAGGAGTGCGTGAGGAGCTGTTTTTT.

This clonotype was counted between two and nine times. This chain connects TRBV4-2 to TRBJ2-7; D remains ambiguous. CDR1 and CDR2 (germline): LGHNA, YNFKEQ. Trimming cost V 0 bases and J 1 base, with 10 bases left between them. This CDR3 comprises 15 residues. In nucleotides, the CDR3 is TGTGCCAGCAGCCAAGATCCCTCCAGATCCTACGAGCAGTACTTC. Protein sequence: CASSQDPSRSYEQYF.

The chain combines TRBV2 with TRBJ2-1; D gene uncertain. V shed 10 bases and J shed 5 bases, with 21 bases lying between them. The CDR3 spans 15 residues. Germline V gene sequence: CDR1 SNHLY, CDR2 FYNNEI. In DNA, the CDR3 is TGTGCCACCTTGAATATCTTGGGCAATAACAATGAGCAGTTCTTC. Its protein product is CATLNILGNNNEQFF.

This chain links TRBV6-2 or TRBV6-3 with TRBJ2-1, with TRBD2 matching over 12 bases. The CDR3 totals 15 residues. Germline trimming cut 6 bases from V and 6 bases from J; bases unmatched to any gene: 6. CDR1 and CDR2 from the germline V gene are MNHEY and SVGEGT. As DNA, the CDR3 is TGTGCCAGCAGGCCTAGCGGGAGGGCCGGCAATGAGCAGTTCTTC. Encoded protein: CASRPSGRAGNEQFF.

The gene calls are TRBV7-2 and TRBJ2-5; D is undetermined. V lost 3 bases, J lost 2 bases, and 7 bases lay in between. This CDR3 comprises 13 residues. Germline V CDR1 and CDR2: SGHTA, FQGNSA. The CDR3 is CASSFYIQETQYF. As DNA, the CDR3 is TGTGCCAGCAGCTTTTACATACAAGAGACCCAGTACTTC. Full variable domain (outside the CDR3, taken from reference TRBV7-2 and TRBJ2-5): GAGVSQSPSNKVTEKGKDVELRCDPISGHTALYWYRQSLGQGLEFLIYFQGNSAPDKSGLPSDRFSAERTGGSVSTLTIQRTQQEDSAVYLCASSFYIQETQYFGPGTRLLVL.

This chain joins TRBV6-5 and TRBJ2-7; TRBD2 matches 9 bases. This CDR3 is built from 16 residues. Germline loops: CDR1 MNHEY, CDR2 SVGAGI. The ends lost 0 bases at V and 1 base at J; junction bases unmatched: 4. The CDR3 reads CASSYSASGKSYEQYF. The CDR3 DNA sequence: TGTGCCAGCAGTTACTCGGCTAGCGGGAAATCCTACGAGCAGTACTTC.

This clonotype came up many times. The rearrangement uses TRBV5-1 and TRBJ1-5; no definite D call. CDR3 length: 13 amino acids. V lost 0 bases to trimming and J lost 4 bases, with 5 bases between them. Germline CDR1 SGHRS, CDR2 YFSETQ. The CDR3 coding sequence is TGCGCCAGCAGCTTGGAGTTAAATCAGCCCCAGCATTTT. Encoded protein: CASSLELNQPQHF.

The chain recombines TRBV19 with TRBJ2-7, with 7 bases that match TRBD1. V lost 6 bases, J lost 1 base, and 6 bases stayed unmatched. The CDR3 length is 14 residues. Germline loops: CDR1 LNHDA, CDR2 SQIVND (reference sequence). Here the CDR3 DNA reads TGTGCCAGTAGCAGACAGGGACGATCCTACGAGCAGTACTTC. Its translation: CASSRQGRSYEQYF.

This clonotype was observed a few times. J is TRBJ2-7 and V is TRBV2, with TRBD2 matching 7 bases. V was clipped by 7 bases and J by 1 base; unmatched bases: 4. CDR1 SNHLY and CDR2 FYNNEI come from the germline V gene. The CDR3 extends over 13 amino acids. CDR3 in amino acids: CASKRDLSYEQYF. CDR3 bases: TGTGCCAGCAAGCGGGACTTGTCCTACGAGCAGTACTTC.

This clonotype was counted a few times. The chain has TRBV6-5 and TRBJ2-3, with 9 bases fitting TRBD2. The CDR3 runs 15 residues. Germline V CDR1 and CDR2: MNHEY, SVGAGI. The junction had 4 bases not matched to a gene; V was cut back by 2 bases and J by 4 bases. In nucleotides, the CDR3 is TGTGCCAGCAGTTACCTAGCGGGAAGTTCAGATACGCAGTATTTT. Its translation: CASSYLAGSSDTQYF.

This clonotype has only a few counts. J is TRBJ1-3 and V is TRBV27; 9 bases are shared with TRBD1. V was pared by 5 bases and J by 3 bases, with 5 bases of the junction left unmatched. This CDR3 is 15 amino acids long. Per germline, CDR1 MNHEY and CDR2 SMNVEV (reference sequence). The CDR3 spells CASSRNRGLGNTIYF. In DNA form, the CDR3 reads TGTGCCAGCAGTCGAAACAGGGGGCTTGGAAACACCATATATTTT.

This clonotype was observed at least ten times. The chain is built from TRBV15 and TRBJ2-5; D unresolved. Germline CDR1 is LNHNV and CDR2 is YYDKDF (reference sequence). With 4 bases removed from V and 1 base from J, the gap between germline ends came to 10 bases. The CDR3 loop spans 14 amino acids. CDR3 amino acids: CATSTQDIQETQYF. Here the CDR3 DNA reads TGTGCCACCAGCACCCAAGACATCCAAGAGACCCAGTACTTC.

The V gene is TRBV12-5, the J gene TRBJ2-1; no firm D call. CDR1 is LGHNT and CDR2 is FRNRAP in the germline V gene. Between the trimmed V and J ends, which lost 10 bases and 0 bases, there was a span of 10 bases. This CDR3 contains 13 residues. The chain's CDR3 is CANLSRSYNEQFF. Here the CDR3 DNA reads TGTGCTAATCTTTCCCGCTCCTACAATGAGCAGTTCTTC.

This clonotype was found many times. J is TRBJ2-5 and V is TRBV10-2; TRBD2 aligns across 9 bases. The junction had 9 bases not matched to a gene; V was cut back by 6 bases and J by 1 base. Germline-derived CDR1 and CDR2 are WSHSY and SAAADI. This CDR3 region has 16 residues. Written as DNA, the CDR3 is TGCGCCAGCAGGAAGACTAGCGGCCTAACCCAAGAGACCCAGTACTTC. Translated: CASRKTSGLTQETQYF.

This clonotype appeared a few times. The V gene is TRBV20-1, the J gene TRBJ2-1, with D perhaps matching TRBD2 (5 bases). CDR1 and CDR2 (germline): DFQATT, SNEGSKA (reference sequence). The CDR3 has 13 residues. The CDR3 is CSTGVATYNEQFF. Here the CDR3 DNA reads TGCAGCACCGGGGTAGCGACCTACAATGAGCAGTTCTTC.

Only a few counts were recorded for this clonotype. The J gene is TRBJ2-7, the V gene TRBV2; D could derive from TRBD1 or TRBD2 (6 bases each). CDR1 is SNHLY and CDR2 is FYNNEI in the germline V gene. This CDR3 comprises 19 residues. V shed 6 bases and J shed 1 base, with 28 bases lying between them. The CDR3 DNA reads as TGTGCCAGCAGGGGTCCGCCTCCCGGGGGCGTCGGCATTTCCTACGAGCAGTACTTC. Translation gives CASRGPPPGGVGISYEQYF.

This clonotype turned up a few times. V usage is TRBV6-2 or TRBV6-3 and J usage is TRBJ1-2, with 9 positions matching TRBD1. Germline CDR1 is MNHEY and CDR2 is SVGEGT. This CDR3 has 13 amino acids. V was clipped by 4 bases and J by 6 bases; unmatched bases: 3. Written as DNA, the CDR3 is TGTGCCAGCAGTTCCGGGACAGGGAATGGCTACACCTTC. This codes for CASSSGTGNGYTF.

This clonotype was detected ten times or more. The chain couples TRBV27 to TRBJ2-7, with D perhaps assigned TRBD1 or TRBD2 (7 bases each). The V gene lost 4 bases and the J gene lost 5 bases, with 24 bases spanning the gap. CDR1 and CDR2 from the germline V gene are MNHEY and SMNVEV (reference sequence). CDR3 size: 17 residues. The CDR3 DNA is TGTGCCAGCAGTTCGCCCCGAGATGGGAGGGGGCAGGACGAGCAGTACTTC. Protein product: CASSSPRDGRGQDEQYF.

This clonotype was counted only a few times. J is TRBJ2-1 and V is TRBV19; possibly TRBD1 for D (6 bases). The germline CDR1 and CDR2 sequences are LNHDA and SQIVND (reference sequence). The V gene lost 1 base and the J gene lost 7 bases, with 14 bases spanning the gap. The CDR3 is 15 amino acids. The DNA of the CDR3 is TGTGCCAGTAGTATAGGCCCCCAGGGGTGGAATGAGCAGTTCTTC. Translated, it gives CASSIGPQGWNEQFF.

The CDR3 DNA reads TGTGCCAGCAGCGTAGCTGGGGATTACCAGCCCCAGCATTTT. Amino acid sequence: CASSVAGDYQPQHF. The gene calls are TRBV9 and TRBJ1-5; D remains unclear. The CDR3 extends over 14 amino acids. Germline CDR1 reads SGDLS; CDR2 reads YYNGEE. V was cut by 0 bases and J by 7 bases, with 11 bases left in between.

The gene calls are TRBV6-6 and TRBJ1-1; 8 bases map to TRBD1. V was clipped by 5 bases and J by 10 bases; unmatched bases: 9. Germline V gene lookup returns CDR1 MNHNY and CDR2 SVGAGI (reference sequence). CDR3 length: 13 amino acids. CDR3 nucleotides: TGTGCCAGCAGTCACCCAGACAGGGGCGTAGCTTTCTTT. It codes for CASSHPDRGVAFF.

This rearrangement joins TRBV10-3 to TRBJ1-2; tentatively, D is TRBD1 (5 bases). The CDR3 spans 13 residues. Germline CDR1 and CDR2: ENHRY and SYGVKD. The V end lost 4 bases, the J end lost 5 bases, and 11 bases lay between the germline ends. CDR3 in DNA: TGTGCCATCAGTGGTCTGGGGCCTTATGGCTACACCTTC. Its protein product is CAISGLGPYGYTF.

This clonotype was detected a few times. The V and J genes are TRBV4-3 and TRBJ1-3; D is unclear. Trimming left V 0 bases short and J 1 base short, with 4 bases between. The germline V gene has CDR1 LGHNA and CDR2 YSLEER. The CDR3 length is 14 residues. The DNA of the CDR3 is TGCGCCAGCAGCCAAGAGGGGTCTGGAAACACCATATATTTT. It is translated as CASSQEGSGNTIYF.

This clonotype was counted between two and nine times. V is TRBV7-2 and J is TRBJ2-5; D call uncertain. CDR1 is SGHTA, CDR2 FQGNSA, per germline. Trimming left V 5 bases short and J 5 bases short, with 15 bases between. The CDR3 contains 14 residues. CDR3 region: CASSLPTGFETQYF. CDR3 DNA: TGTGCCAGCAGCCTACCAACGGGTTTTGAGACCCAGTACTTC. The variable domain in full, with the rest retrieved from reference TRBV7-2 and TRBJ2-5, is GAGVSQSPSNKVTEKGKDVELRCDPISGHTALYWYRQSLGQGLEFLIYFQGNSAPDKSGLPSDRFSAERTGGSVSTLTIQRTQQEDSAVYLCASSLPTGFETQYFGPGTRLLVL.

In this sample, this clonotype turned up a few times. The gene calls are TRBV6-1 and TRBJ2-5; perhaps TRBD1 as D (6 bases). The germline V gene encodes CDR1 MNHNS and CDR2 SASEGT. V dropped 8 bases and J dropped 7 bases, with 20 bases sitting between them. The CDR3 is 14 residues long. The chain's CDR3 is CASAERTGSLTQYF. Here the CDR3 DNA reads TGTGCCAGCGCCGAGCGTACAGGGTCGTTGACCCAGTACTTC.

This clonotype was counted between two and nine times. The chain recombines TRBV20-1 with TRBJ1-4; 10 bases are a match to TRBD1. V shed 2 bases and J 7 bases; nucleotides not matched to a gene: 4. From germline, CDR1 is DFQATT and CDR2 SNEGSKA (reference sequence). The length of the CDR3 is 14 residues. CDR3 in amino acids: CSARWTGGAEKLFF. In DNA form, the CDR3 reads TGCAGTGCTAGATGGACAGGGGGAGCTGAAAAACTGTTTTTT.

The chain recombines TRBV30 with TRBJ2-3; tentatively, D is TRBD2 (5 bases). Trimming left V 8 bases short and J 5 bases short, with 23 bases between. The CDR3 extends over 15 amino acids. Germline CDR1 reads GTSNPN; CDR2 reads SVGIG (reference sequence). The CDR3 protein is CAKSSGSGAVDTQYF. The CDR3 nucleotides are TGTGCCAAGTCATCGGGAAGCGGAGCGGTAGATACGCAGTATTTT.

This clonotype was detected a few times. The V gene is TRBV5-5, the J gene TRBJ2-7; a weak D match, TRBD1 (8 bases). Trimming removed 3 bases from V and 4 bases from J, with 17 bases in between. Germline V lookup: CDR1 SGHKS, CDR2 YYEKEE (reference sequence). The CDR3 length is 15 residues. The CDR3 DNA is TGTGCCAGCAGCTCGGGGGGACAGGAGACTTACGAGCAGTACTTC. This sequence encodes CASSSGGQETYEQYF.